These T cell receptor beta chains were read from a single sample in a study of OX40 agonist ivuxolimab in advanced cancers. Using immunoSEQ multiplex PCR, the repertoire was profiled, and TCRdb retains in-frame clones only, with some absent. The sample contains tens of thousands of clones, roughly nine tenths of which appear only once. Here the sequenced sample was CD4+ or CD8+ T cells sorted from blood, taken in a trial of the OX40 agonist ivuxolimab. The receptors were sampled from an adult with an advanced solid tumor such as melanoma, head and neck, liver or kidney cancer. Both conserved end residues are part of each CDR3. D genes are given only for firm matches. The size of a clone is reported for some rows only, either as once, few or many, or as a class for expanded clones.

clone size: NA
V gene: TRBV11-2
D gene: NA
J gene: TRBJ1-3
CDR3 DNA: TGTGCCAGCACCATTGGATGGGGGACTGGAAACACCATATATTTT
CDR3 protein: CASTIGWGTGNTIYF

clone size: NA
V gene: TRBV7-9
D gene: NA
J gene: TRBJ2-3
CDR3 DNA: TGTGCCAGCAGCTTAACGACTGGTTTAACAGATACGCAGTATTTT
CDR3 protein: CASSLTTGLTDTQYF

clone size: NA
V gene: TRBV28
D gene: TRBD2
J gene: TRBJ2-7
CDR3 DNA: TGTGCCAGCAGTCTCGTAGCGGGAGAGGCTTTTACCTACGAGCAGTACTTC
CDR3 protein: CASSLVAGEAFTYEQYF

clone size: NA
V gene: TRBV13
D gene: TRBD2
J gene: TRBJ2-7
CDR3 DNA: TGTGCCAGCAGCTCTTCGGGGGAACTAGCGGGAGAGCTAGTCTACGAGCAGTACTTC
CDR3 protein: CASSSSGELAGELVYEQYF

clone size: NA
V gene: TRBV7-2
D gene: TRBD1
J gene: TRBJ2-7
CDR3 DNA: TGTGCCAGCAGCTCTTCCTACAGGGGATCCTACGAGCAGTACTTC
CDR3 protein: CASSSSYRGSYEQYF

clone size: NA
V gene: TRBV30
D gene: NA
J gene: TRBJ1-2
CDR3 DNA: TGTGCCTGGAGTACAAACTATGGCTACACCTTC
CDR3 protein: CAWSTNYGYTF

clone size: NA
V gene: TRBV2
D gene: TRBD1
J gene: TRBJ1-3
CDR3 DNA: TGTGCCAGCGGGCCCCCGTGGACAGGTTATGGAAACACCATATATTTT
CDR3 protein: CASGPPWTGYGNTIYF

clone size: NA
V gene: TRBV6-1
D gene: NA
J gene: TRBJ1-2
CDR3 DNA: TGTGCCAGCAGTGAAGCCGAGACGGATGGCTACACCTTC
CDR3 protein: CASSEAETDGYTF

clone size: once
V gene: TRBV12-5
D gene: NA
J gene: TRBJ2-1
CDR3 DNA: TGTGCTAGTGGTTTAACAGGATCTTCCTACAATGAGCAGTTCTTC
CDR3 protein: CASGLTGSSYNEQFF

clone size: once
V gene: TRBV11-3
D gene: NA
J gene: TRBJ2-1
CDR3 DNA: TGTGCCAGCAGCTTAGAGACTGTCAATGAGCAGTTCTTC
CDR3 protein: CASSLETVNEQFF

clone size: NA
V gene: TRBV5-1
D gene: TRBD1
J gene: TRBJ2-2
CDR3 DNA: TGCGCCAGCAGCTTGTCCTTTCCGGGACAGGGGGACACCGGGGAGCTGTTTTTT
CDR3 protein: CASSLSFPGQGDTGELFF

clone size: NA
V gene: TRBV11-2
D gene: TRBD2
J gene: TRBJ2-7
CDR3 DNA: TGTGCCAGCAGCTTAGTGACAGCGGGAGCATCCTACGAGCAGTACTTC
CDR3 protein: CASSLVTAGASYEQYF

clone size: NA
V gene: TRBV2
D gene: NA
J gene: TRBJ1-6
CDR3 DNA: TGTGCCAGCAGGGTGCCTAATAATTCACCCCTCCACTTT
CDR3 protein: CASRVPNNSPLHF

clone size: once
V gene: TRBV13
D gene: NA
J gene: TRBJ1-5
CDR3 DNA: TGTGCCAGCAGCTTAGGACAGGGTAGCAATCAGCCCCAGCATTTT
CDR3 protein: CASSLGQGSNQPQHF

clone size: once
V gene: TRBV19
D gene: NA
J gene: TRBJ2-1
CDR3 DNA: TGTGCCAGTAGTATCGGCCCCCTAGCGTACTACAATGAGCAGTTCTTC
CDR3 protein: CASSIGPLAYYNEQFF

clone size: NA
V gene: TRBV5-1
D gene: NA
J gene: TRBJ2-7
CDR3 DNA: TGCGCCAGCAGCCCTGACATCTCCTACGAGCAGTACTTC
CDR3 protein: CASSPDISYEQYF

clone size: NA
V gene: TRBV4-1
D gene: TRBD1
J gene: TRBJ1-4
CDR3 DNA: TGCGCCAGCAGCAAGCGACAGGGTGATGAAAAACTGTTTTTT
CDR3 protein: CASSKRQGDEKLFF

clone size: NA
V gene: TRBV7-2
D gene: NA
J gene: TRBJ2-5
CDR3 DNA: TGTGCCAGCAGGCGCCTGGGCGGGGAGACCCAGTACTTC
CDR3 protein: CASRRLGGETQYF

clone size: NA
V gene: TRBV4-1
D gene: NA
J gene: TRBJ2-6
CDR3 DNA: TGCGCCAGCAGCCAGACTTCTGGGGCCAACGTCCTGACTTTC
CDR3 protein: CASSQTSGANVLTF

clone size: NA
V gene: TRBV7-9
D gene: NA
J gene: TRBJ2-7
CDR3 DNA: TGTGCCAGCAGCTTTTTTGTCTCGCAGGGCGAGGACGAGCAGTACTTC
CDR3 protein: CASSFFVSQGEDEQYF

clone size: NA
V gene: TRBV27
D gene: NA
J gene: TRBJ1-1
CDR3 DNA: TGTGCCAGCAGTTTATTTCCCCAGGGGATAGAGACGAACACTGAAGCTTTCTTT
CDR3 protein: CASSLFPQGIETNTEAFF

clone size: NA
V gene: TRBV11-3
D gene: NA
J gene: TRBJ2-3
CDR3 DNA: TGTGCCAGCAGCTTAACCGGGGGCTGGGATACGCAGTATTTT
CDR3 protein: CASSLTGGWDTQYF

clone size: NA
V gene: TRBV27
D gene: TRBD1
J gene: TRBJ2-2
CDR3 DNA: TGTGCCAGCAGCTACAGGGGGACCGGGGAGCTGTTTTTT
CDR3 protein: CASSYRGTGELFF

clone size: NA
V gene: TRBV6-5
D gene: TRBD1
J gene: TRBJ2-1
CDR3 DNA: TGTGCCAGCAGTTCCGGGACAGCGAACCTATACAATGAGCAGTTCTTC
CDR3 protein: CASSSGTANLYNEQFF

clone size: NA
V gene: TRBV28
D gene: NA
J gene: TRBJ2-7
CDR3 DNA: TGTGCCAGCAGCTTGGGGTACGAGCAGTACTTC
CDR3 protein: CASSLGYEQYF

clone size: once
V gene: TRBV7-3
D gene: NA
J gene: TRBJ1-1
CDR3 DNA: TGTGCCAGCAGCTTACTTAGGGAAACAGAAGCTTTCTTT
CDR3 protein: CASSLLRETEAFF

clone size: once
V gene: TRBV7-9
D gene: NA
J gene: TRBJ1-2
CDR3 DNA: TGTGCCAGCAGCTTCAACAGCCCCGGCTATTATGGCTACACCTTC
CDR3 protein: CASSFNSPGYYGYTF

clone size: NA
V gene: TRBV9
D gene: NA
J gene: TRBJ2-1
CDR3 DNA: TGTGCCAGCAGCCAATTCCGGGACTCCTACAATGAGCAGTTCTTC
CDR3 protein: CASSQFRDSYNEQFF

clone size: NA
V gene: TRBV7-9
D gene: NA
J gene: TRBJ1-1
CDR3 DNA: TGTGCCAGCAGCCCTGGGGACACTGAAGCTTTCTTT
CDR3 protein: CASSPGDTEAFF

clone size: few
V gene: TRBV4-1
D gene: NA
J gene: TRBJ1-2
CDR3 DNA: TGCGCCAGCAGCCAAGAGGGGATCTACACCTTC
CDR3 protein: CASSQEGIYTF

clone size: NA
V gene: TRBV7-3
D gene: TRBD1
J gene: TRBJ2-1
CDR3 DNA: TGTGCCAGCAGCTCGACAGGGGGCGCCTACAATGAGCAGTTCTTC
CDR3 protein: CASSSTGGAYNEQFF

clone size: NA
V gene: TRBV29-1
D gene: NA
J gene: TRBJ2-7
CDR3 DNA: TGCAGCGTTGAAAGGGGCTACGAGCAGTACTTC
CDR3 protein: CSVERGYEQYF

clone size: NA
V gene: TRBV7-9
D gene: NA
J gene: TRBJ2-7
CDR3 DNA: TGTGCCAGCAGCTTAGGGGCAGGGACGAGCTCCTACGAGCAGTACTTC
CDR3 protein: CASSLGAGTSSYEQYF

clone size: NA
V gene: TRBV5-1
D gene: NA
J gene: TRBJ1-2
CDR3 DNA: TGCGCCAGCAGCTTGTCGGGAATCAGTTATGGCTACACCTTC
CDR3 protein: CASSLSGISYGYTF

clone size: NA
V gene: TRBV30
D gene: NA
J gene: TRBJ2-1
CDR3 DNA: TGTGCCTGGAGTCAGCAGCCTAACTACAATGAGCAGTTCTTC
CDR3 protein: CAWSQQPNYNEQFF

clone size: NA
V gene: TRBV10-3
D gene: NA
J gene: TRBJ1-5
CDR3 DNA: TGTGCCATCAGTGAAGGCCCGGGCAATCAGCCCCAGCATTTT
CDR3 protein: CAISEGPGNQPQHF

clone size: NA
V gene: TRBV28
D gene: TRBD1
J gene: TRBJ2-5
CDR3 DNA: TGTGCCAGCAGTCTCTCGTACAGGGGAACAGAGACCCAGTACTTC
CDR3 protein: CASSLSYRGTETQYF

clone size: few
V gene: TRBV19
D gene: NA
J gene: TRBJ1-5
CDR3 DNA: TGTGCCAGTAGTAGGGCAGGGAATCAGCCCCAGCATTTT
CDR3 protein: CASSRAGNQPQHF

clone size: NA
V gene: TRBV28
D gene: TRBD1
J gene: TRBJ2-7
CDR3 DNA: TGTGCCAGCAGTTTATTCGCAGGGGGTCTCTACGAGCAGTACTTC
CDR3 protein: CASSLFAGGLYEQYF

clone size: once
V gene: TRBV7-9
D gene: TRBD2
J gene: TRBJ2-1
CDR3 DNA: TGTGCCAGCAGGAATCGGACTAGCGGATACAATGAGCAGTTCTTC
CDR3 protein: CASRNRTSGYNEQFF

clone size: NA
V gene: TRBV6-5
D gene: NA
J gene: TRBJ1-2
CDR3 DNA: TGTGCCAGCAGTTACACGGGCCATGGCTACACCTTC
CDR3 protein: CASSYTGHGYTF

clone size: NA
V gene: TRBV6-5
D gene: NA
J gene: TRBJ2-7
CDR3 DNA: TGTGCCAGCTCTACCCTAGGTGGATACGAGCAGTACTTC
CDR3 protein: CASSTLGGYEQYF

clone size: NA
V gene: TRBV7-9
D gene: NA
J gene: TRBJ1-2
CDR3 DNA: TGTGCCAGCTCCCCCCGGGGAAACTATGGCTACACCTTC
CDR3 protein: CASSPRGNYGYTF

clone size: NA
V gene: TRBV4-1
D gene: TRBD2
J gene: TRBJ2-5
CDR3 DNA: TGCGCCAGCAGCCCCGGACTAGCGGCACTAGAGACCCAGTACTTC
CDR3 protein: CASSPGLAALETQYF

clone size: NA
V gene: TRBV27
D gene: NA
J gene: TRBJ2-7
CDR3 DNA: TGTGCCAGCAGTCCCGGGGGACCCGCAAGCGAGCAGTACTTC
CDR3 protein: CASSPGGPASEQYF

clone size: NA
V gene: TRBV7-8
D gene: NA
J gene: TRBJ2-1
CDR3 DNA: TGTGCCAGCAGCCGAGCAAAGCGGGACAATGAGCAGTTCTTC
CDR3 protein: CASSRAKRDNEQFF

clone size: NA
V gene: TRBV7-9
D gene: TRBD2
J gene: TRBJ2-7
CDR3 DNA: TGTGCCAGCAGCGCTATGACTAGCGGGAACCACGAGCAGTACTTC
CDR3 protein: CASSAMTSGNHEQYF

clone size: NA
V gene: TRBV5-1
D gene: NA
J gene: TRBJ1-4
CDR3 DNA: TGCGCCAGCAGCTCCCGGGACGGCGGGACCAATGAAAAACTGTTTTTT
CDR3 protein: CASSSRDGGTNEKLFF

clone size: NA
V gene: TRBV5-1
D gene: NA
J gene: TRBJ2-2
CDR3 DNA: TGCGCCAGCAGCTTAATCACCCCACCGAGAGAGCTGTTTTTT
CDR3 protein: CASSLITPPRELFF

clone size: NA
V gene: TRBV13
D gene: NA
J gene: TRBJ1-2
CDR3 DNA: TGTGCCAGCAGCTTAGGCCTAGGTTCGTCCTACTATGGCTACACCTTC
CDR3 protein: CASSLGLGSSYYGYTF

clone size: NA
V gene: TRBV4-1
D gene: NA
J gene: TRBJ1-5
CDR3 DNA: TGCGCCAGCAGCCAATGGACAAAAAATCAGCCCCAGCATTTT
CDR3 protein: CASSQWTKNQPQHF